One and the same sample provided the 8 T cell receptor beta chains below, sequenced in a study of graft-versus-host responses after intestinal transplantation. Method: immunoSEQ multiplex PCR; TCRdb's copy keeps in-frame clones and lacks some. The repertoire has about 97,000 clones, about nine tenths of them found once; the top ten carry 0.15% to 0.2%. Their cognate antigens are unknown. Sequences were derived from unstimulated CD4+ T cells sorted from spleen or lymph node cells, sampled before transplant. The source is a human donor who was the organ donor for an intestinal transplant.

The gene calls are TRBV5-1 and TRBJ1-2, with D possibly TRBD1 on 6 matching bases. The CDR3 extends over 16 amino acids. V was cut by 2 bases and J by 3 bases, with 17 bases left in between. Germline values: CDR1 SGHRS, CDR2 YFSETQ. This CDR3 reads CASSFTPGHLDYGYTF. CDR3 bases: TGCGCCAGCAGCTTTACTCCGGGACACCTAGACTATGGCTACACCTTC.

The rearrangement joins TRBV9 to TRBJ2-1, with a possible D match to TRBD1 (6 bases). Looked up from germline, CDR1 is SGDLS and CDR2 is YYNGEE. Trimming stripped 3 bases from V and 12 bases from J, with 16 bases between. The CDR3 runs to 13 residues. The CDR3 region has the DNA TGTGCCAGCAGCGCCGCCCGGGAAGGGGGGCAGTTCTTC. Its translation is CASSAAREGGQFF.

The chain links TRBV7-3 to TRBJ1-2, with TRBD1 matching 8 bases. The germline V gene encodes CDR1 SGHTA and CDR2 FQGTGA. V lost 5 bases and J lost 3; bases outside the gene matches: 5. The CDR3 sequence is 14 residues long. The CDR3 region is CASSPGGLDYGYTF. The CDR3 DNA reads TGTGCCAGCAGCCCAGGGGGCCTCGACTATGGCTACACCTTC.

The V gene is TRBV9, the J gene TRBJ1-3, with 10 positions matching TRBD1. Germline trimming cut 3 bases from V and 2 bases from J; bases unmatched to any gene: 5. Germline V gene sequence: CDR1 SGDLS, CDR2 YYNGEE. The length of the CDR3 is 16 residues. The CDR3 DNA follows: TGTGCCAGCAGCGAGAGGGGGACAGGGGCTGGAAACACCATATATTTT. This sequence encodes CASSERGTGAGNTIYF.

The chain uses TRBV6-6 and TRBJ2-5; TRBD2 matches 10 bases. Germline lookup yields CDR1 MNHNY and CDR2 SVGAGI (reference sequence). V lost 2 bases, J lost 0 bases, and 0 bases stayed unmatched. There are 15 residues in the CDR3. The CDR3, as DNA: TGTGCCAGCAGTTACCTAGCGGGGGACCAAGAGACCCAGTACTTC. It codes for CASSYLAGDQETQYF.

This sequence joins TRBV18 and TRBJ2-2; D might be TRBD2 (6 bases). The CDR3 contains 16 residues. V was pared by 3 bases and J by 1 base, with 12 bases between. Germline V gene sequence: CDR1 KGHSH, CDR2 LQKENI. The CDR3: CASSPGLRLNTGELFF. Written as DNA, the CDR3 is TGTGCCAGCTCACCCGGACTAAGATTGAACACCGGGGAGCTGTTTTTT.

The rearrangement uses TRBV7-6 and TRBJ2-1, with TRBD2 matching over 10 bases. The junction had 13 bases not matched to a gene; V was cut back by 4 bases and J by 4 bases. Germline lookup yields CDR1 SGHVS and CDR2 FNYEAQ. The CDR3 sequence is 18 residues long. The CDR3 nucleotides are TGTGCCAGCAGCTCCCCTAGCGGGGGCCCACTATCATACAATGAGCAGTTCTTC. This codes for CASSSPSGGPLSYNEQFF.

The chain combines TRBV7-9 with TRBJ2-2, with D possibly matching TRBD1 (5 bases). V lost 2 bases, J lost 7 bases, and 11 bases lay in between. Germline V gene sequence: CDR1 SEHNR, CDR2 FQNEAQ (reference sequence). This CDR3 has 14 amino acids. CDR3 in amino acids: CASSLKQVDGELFF. The CDR3 bases are TGTGCCAGCAGCTTAAAACAGGTAGACGGGGAGCTGTTTTTT.